The 9 T cell receptor beta chains below all came from one sample that was sequenced in a study of T cells in Graves' hyperthyroidism and ophthalmopathy. It was RNA transcripts that yielded the amplified TCR beta CDR3 regions. TCR CDR3 underwent first-round RT-PCR with the HTBI primer set. From the multiplex PCR reads, TCRdb called clonotypes with MiXCR, one entry per CDR3 protein. The table lists 660,000 or so distinct CDR3 sequences, less than 25% of them singletons. The specimen was blood. Every receptor here comes from a man aged 30 to 39 with Graves' ophthalmopathy.

This clonotype was detected a few times. J is TRBJ1-4 and V is TRBV5-5, with D possibly matching TRBD1 (5 bases). Trimming stripped 3 bases from V and 3 bases from J, with 9 bases between. The CDR3 length is 14 residues. Germline V lookup: CDR1 SGHKS, CDR2 YYEKEE (reference sequence). The CDR3 sequence is CASSYGTSNEKLFF. DNA of the CDR3: TGTGCCAGCAGCTACGGGACCTCTAATGAAAAACTGTTTTTT.

This chain connects TRBV7-2 to TRBJ2-5; 7 bases are shared with TRBD2. Unmatched junction bases numbered 14, after V lost 8 bases and J lost 5 bases. The germline V gene encodes CDR1 SGHTA and CDR2 FQGNSA. The CDR3 has 15 residues. The CDR3 sequence: CASSWGGGLGETQYF. CDR3 sequence (DNA): TGTGCCAGCTCCTGGGGGGGAGGGCTAGGGGAGACCCAGTACTTC.

In regard to this clonotype: A much larger clonotype is one base distant, so this may be a read error. This rearrangement joins TRBV20-1 to TRBJ2-7; 10 bases line up with TRBD2. Germline loops: CDR1 DFQATT, CDR2 SNEGSKA (reference sequence). The CDR3 is 14 residues long. Trimming took 1 base from V and 3 from J; bases not matched to a gene: 3. CDR3 protein: CSARVASGGYEQYF. The CDR3 coding sequence is TGCAGTGCTAGAGTGGCTAGCGGGGGCTACGAGCAGTACTTC.

This clonotype came up a few times. The genes are TRBV14 and TRBJ1-1; D unclear. The V gene lost 0 bases and the J gene lost 0 bases, with 14 bases spanning the gap. Per the germline V gene, CDR1 is SGHDN and CDR2 is FVKESK. This CDR3 has 17 amino acids. The CDR3 sequence: CASSQDTGTEMNTEAFF. The CDR3 nucleotides are TGTGCCAGCAGCCAAGATACGGGTACAGAGATGAACACTGAAGCTTTCTTT.

This rearrangement joins TRBV7-3 to TRBJ1-4; TRBD1 matches at 7 bases. This CDR3 has 15 amino acids. The germline gives CDR1 SGHTA, CDR2 FQGTGA. V trimming: 2 bases; J trimming: 3 bases; junction bases outside the gene matches: 3. The CDR3 DNA is TGTGCCAGCAGCTTACAGGGGGGCGCTAATGAAAAACTGTTTTTT. Translation gives CASSLQGGANEKLFF.

This clonotype was found many times. This sequence joins TRBV7-6 and TRBJ2-7; TRBD1 agrees at 9 bases. Germline assignment: CDR1 SGHVS and CDR2 FNYEAQ. V lost 1 base and J lost 5; bases outside the gene matches: 6. This CDR3 contains 15 residues. The CDR3 protein is CASSLDTGGRDEQYF. The CDR3, as DNA: TGTGCCAGCAGCTTAGATACAGGGGGCCGAGACGAGCAGTACTTC.

The sample holds a few counts of this clonotype. The chain couples TRBV11-1 to TRBJ2-7, with D unclear. The CDR3 is 11 residues long. V was cut by 7 bases and J by 5 bases, with 9 bases left in between. CDR1 and CDR2 from the germline V gene are SGHAT and FQDESV (reference sequence). The CDR3 nucleotides are TGTGCCAGCACGGTGAACGACGAGCAGTACTTC. Its protein product is CASTVNDEQYF.

This clonotype appeared many times. The rearrangement joins TRBV7-2 to TRBJ2-5; a possible D gene is TRBD1 (6 bases). Germline assignment: CDR1 SGHTA and CDR2 FQGNSA. The V gene lost 5 bases and the J gene lost 5 bases, with 18 bases spanning the gap. The CDR3 runs 15 residues. As DNA, the CDR3 is TGTGCCAGCAGCAACCAGGCGCAGGGGTCTGAGACCCAGTACTTC. Its translation: CASSNQAQGSETQYF.

The J gene is TRBJ2-7, the V gene TRBV24-1; D may be TRBD2 (5 bases). V was cut by 0 bases and J by 3 bases, with 14 bases left in between. From germline, CDR1 is KGHDR and CDR2 SFDVKD. The CDR3 contains 16 residues. The CDR3 protein is CATSDLRPGSSYEQYF. The CDR3 region has the DNA TGTGCCACCAGTGATTTGCGGCCGGGGTCGAGCTACGAGCAGTACTTC.